These 15 T cell receptor beta chains were all obtained from the same sample, sequenced in a study of blood T cell repertoires in COVID-19. Data came from immunoSEQ multiplex PCR; TCRdb stores just in-frame clones and leaves some out. The top ten hold less than 5% of the sample, which has almost 350,000 clones, roughly nine tenths seen once. Input material: peripheral blood. The origin of the receptors is a woman aged 60-75 years with COVID-19, enrolled during active disease.

The CDR3 loop reads CSAGTGLGANEKLFF. The CDR3 DNA follows: TGCAGCGCAGGGACAGGGTTGGGAGCTAATGAAAAACTGTTTTTT. The genes are TRBV29-1 and TRBJ1-4; 9 positions match TRBD1. The CDR3 is made up of 15 amino acids. With V trimmed by 7 bases and J by 3 bases, 9 bases remained unmatched. The germline gives CDR1 SQVTM, CDR2 ANQGSEA.

The gene calls are TRBV4-1 and TRBJ2-7, with D possibly being TRBD2 (5 bases). V was trimmed by 2 bases and J by 6 bases, leaving 17 bases between them. Germline V gene lookup returns CDR1 MGHRA and CDR2 YSYEKL. This CDR3 spans 15 amino acids. The CDR3 DNA reads as TGCGCCAGCAGCCAACTCGGGGATTCATCAGGCGAGCAGTACTTC. It encodes CASSQLGDSSGEQYF.

The chain has TRBV12-3 or TRBV12-4 and TRBJ1-2; D possibly corresponds to TRBD1 (5 bases). The germline V and J ends were trimmed by 6 bases and 8 bases, with 13 bases remaining between them. There are 12 residues in the CDR3. The chain's CDR3 is CASSLVGGGYTF. CDR3 sequence (DNA): TGTGCCAGCAGCCTAGTGGGGGGAGGCTACACCTTC.

This clone was found a few times. CDR3 DNA: TGTGCAAAGAGTGTCCTAGGGGTCCAAGAGACCCAGTACTTC. Translating gives CAKSVLGVQETQYF. V usage is TRBV30 and J usage is TRBJ2-5, with a possible D match to TRBD1 (5 bases). This CDR3 is 14 amino acids long. The germline CDR1 and CDR2 sequences are GTSNPN and SVGIG (reference sequence). Full variable domain (missing parts from reference TRBV30 and TRBJ2-5): SQTIHQWPATLVQPVGSPLSLECTVEGTSNPNLYWYRQAAGRGLQLLFYSVGIGQISSEVPQNLSASRPQDRQFILSSKKLLLSDSGFYLCAKSVLGVQETQYFGPGTRLLVL.

The chain is built from TRBV2 and TRBJ1-6; 7 bases match TRBD1. The CDR3 is 16 residues long. V was clipped by 4 bases and J by 6 bases; unmatched bases: 9. Germline V gives CDR1 SNHLY, CDR2 FYNNEI. The CDR3: CASSGPGGLSNSPLHF. The CDR3 bases are TGTGCCAGCAGTGGACCAGGGGGTTTGAGTAATTCACCCCTCCACTTT.

This sequence joins TRBV6-4 and TRBJ2-1; 7 bases map to TRBD2. Unmatched junction bases numbered 12, after V lost 6 bases and J lost 7 bases. Germline CDR1 is MRHNA and CDR2 is SNTAGT. This CDR3 region has 15 residues. The CDR3 region is CASSVDPGGGNEQFF. DNA for the CDR3: TGTGCCAGCAGCGTGGACCCGGGGGGAGGGAATGAGCAGTTCTTC.

This clone was detected only once. The rearrangement uses TRBV5-4 and TRBJ1-1; a possible D gene is TRBD1 (6 bases). Trimming took 0 bases from V and 9 from J, leaving 15 bases between them. Germline V gives CDR1 SGHNT, CDR2 YYREEE (reference sequence). The CDR3 totals 14 residues. The CDR3 reads CASSLGGGLYKAFF. Here the CDR3 DNA reads TGTGCCAGCAGCTTGGGTGGGGGCCTATATAAAGCTTTCTTT.

The rearrangement joins TRBV11-2 to TRBJ2-4; D is unresolved. Trimming took 1 base from V and 1 from J, leaving 5 bases between them. The length of the CDR3 is 14 residues. CDR1 is SGHAT and CDR2 is FQNNGV in the germline V gene. The CDR3 region is CASSLVVAKNIQYF. CDR3 DNA sequence: TGTGCCAGCAGCTTAGTAGTGGCCAAAAACATTCAGTACTTC.

The chain uses TRBV9 and TRBJ1-2; 7 nucleotides match TRBD1. J was trimmed by 5 bases and V by 0 bases; bases with no gene match: 7. From germline, CDR1 is SGDLS and CDR2 YYNGEE. This CDR3 is built from 15 residues. CDR3 in amino acids: CASSVETGALYGYTF. Here the CDR3 DNA reads TGTGCCAGCAGCGTAGAAACAGGGGCGCTATATGGCTACACCTTC.

This clone was counted once. The V call is TRBV2, the J call TRBJ1-5; perhaps TRBD1 as D (6 bases). Per germline, CDR1 SNHLY and CDR2 FYNNEI. The CDR3 contains 15 residues. V was cut by 6 bases and J by 0 bases, with 12 bases left in between. This CDR3 is CASRYRVSSNQPQHF. In DNA form, the CDR3 reads TGTGCCAGCAGGTACAGGGTGAGTAGCAATCAGCCCCAGCATTTT.

V usage is TRBV2 and J usage is TRBJ2-7; 8 bases are shared with TRBD1. With V trimmed by 6 bases and J by 4 bases, 14 bases remained unmatched. The CDR3 contains 16 residues. CDR1 and CDR2 (germline): SNHLY, FYNNEI. The CDR3 DNA follows: TGTGCCAGCAGACCCGGACTGGACAGGGTACGGTACGAGCAGTACTTC. Amino acid sequence: CASRPGLDRVRYEQYF.

The chain carries TRBV19 and TRBJ1-4, with D maybe TRBD1 (5 bases). V was clipped by 3 bases and J by 13 bases, with 21 bases between them. Per germline, CDR1 LNHDA and CDR2 SQIVND (reference sequence). The CDR3 is 15 residues long. CDR3: CASSIDSPTRSRLFF. The CDR3 nucleotides are TGTGCCAGTAGTATCGACAGCCCAACACGATCGCGACTGTTTTTT.

This clone came up once. V is TRBV6-1 and J is TRBJ1-3, with 9 bases aligning to TRBD1. The J segment lost 0 bases and the V segment lost 3 bases, leaving 3 bases of the junction unmatched. Per germline, CDR1 MNHNS and CDR2 SASEGT. This CDR3 has 16 amino acids. Here the CDR3 reads CASSETGGYSGNTIYF. CDR3 bases: TGTGCCAGCAGTGAGACAGGGGGTTACTCTGGAAACACCATATATTTT.

The V call is TRBV18, the J call TRBJ2-1, with 13 nucleotides matching TRBD2. The CDR3 consists of 18 residues. The germline gives CDR1 KGHSH, CDR2 LQKENI. V lost 2 bases, J lost 5 bases, and 9 bases stayed unmatched. The CDR3 is CASSPKDTSGGAHNEQFF. The CDR3, as DNA: TGTGCCAGCTCACCAAAGGACACTAGCGGGGGGGCCCACAATGAGCAGTTCTTC.

This clone came up a few times. V is TRBV9 and J is TRBJ2-5, with 12 bases fitting TRBD2. The CDR3 contains 16 residues. CDR1 and CDR2 from the germline V gene are SGDLS and YYNGEE. V gave up 3 bases and J gave up 5 bases; unmatched junction bases: 8. The CDR3 nucleotides read TGTGCCAGCAGCGAGACTAGCGGGGGTCCGACGGAGACCCAGTACTTC. Translating gives CASSETSGGPTETQYF.